This T cell receptor (beta chain) came from a study of blood T cell repertoires in COVID-19. CDR1 is SGHNT and CDR2 is YYREEE in the germline V gene (reference sequence). The CDR3 has 13 amino acids. The table came from immunoSEQ multiplex PCR; TCRdb's copy has only in-frame clones and leaves some out. This table has 250,000 or so clones, about nine tenths appearing once. The V and J genes are TRBV5-4 and TRBJ2-7; 9 nucleotides line up with TRBD2. The source material was peripheral blood. The clonotype was recovered from a woman in her twenties or thirties with COVID-19, enrolled during active disease. The CDR3 region is CASSLGLAGTTAV. CDR3 DNA: TGTGCCAGCAGCTTGGGGCTAGCGGGGACGACCGCGGTC.